The rows below give T cell receptor beta chains drawn from one sample of a study of control samples from healthy donors and cancer patients. Assay used: immunoSEQ multiplex PCR; TCRdb lists only in-frame clones, some missing. The sample holds about 100,000 clones, 82% seen once. Sequencing was done on a sample of blood. Receptors originate from a young man in good health. CDR3s include the opening cysteine and the closing phenylalanine or tryptophan. D genes are given only for firm matches. Clone size is shown for a subset of rows, as once, few, many or a class of expanded clone.

>few|16|TRBV18|TRBJ1-2|TRBD1
CASSPPGQASRYGYTF
TGTGCCAGCTCACCACCCGGACAGGCCTCTAGGTATGGCTACACCTTC
>-|17|TRBV6-1|TRBJ1-2|TRBD1
CASSETTSSGTAWGYTF
TGTGCCAGCAGTGAAACTACATCTTCCGGGACAGCATGGGGCTACACCTTC
>once|16|TRBV11-3|TRBJ2-3|TRBD2
CASSPQRGGFVDTQYF
TGTGCCAGCAGCCCTCAGCGGGGGGGCTTCGTAGATACGCAGTATTTT
>-|13|TRBV30|TRBJ2-3|-
CAWSLTPSDTQYF
TGTGCCTGGAGTTTGACTCCATCGGATACGCAGTATTTT
>-|14|TRBV6-5|TRBJ1-2|TRBD1
CASSTLQGADGYTF
TGTGCCAGCTCTACCTTACAGGGGGCAGATGGCTACACCTTC
>-|16|TRBV6-2/TRBV6-3|TRBJ2-3|TRBD1
CASSVDRGNPTDTQYF
TGTGCCAGCAGTGTCGACAGGGGGAACCCCACAGATACGCAGTATTTT
>-|14|TRBV11-3|TRBJ2-1|TRBD1
CASSHRGQDNEQFF
TGTGCCAGCAGCCATCGGGGACAGGACAATGAGCAGTTCTTC
>few|13|TRBV5-4|TRBJ2-7|-
CASSLGSSYEQYF
TGTGCCAGCAGCTTGGGCAGCTCCTACGAGCAGTACTTC
>-|18|TRBV6-6|TRBJ1-3|TRBD1
CASSRGTGGASGGNTIYF
TGTGCCAGCAGCCGAGGGACAGGGGGCGCCTCGGGTGGAAACACCATATATTTT
>-|16|TRBV5-6|TRBJ2-5|-
CASSSVWGVTGETQYF
TGTGCCAGCAGCTCCGTTTGGGGCGTGACGGGGGAGACCCAGTACTTC
>-|16|TRBV9|TRBJ2-3|TRBD1
CASSARSRGRTDTQYF
TGTGCCAGCAGCGCCCGTTCCAGGGGGCGCACAGATACGCAGTATTTT
>-|15|TRBV6-5|TRBJ2-2|TRBD1
CASRLQGANTGELFF
TGTGCCAGCAGACTGCAGGGGGCTAACACCGGGGAGCTGTTTTTT
>once|16|TRBV6-5|TRBJ1-1|TRBD1
CASSYSLGTGLTEAFF
TGTGCCAGCAGTTACTCATTGGGGACAGGTCTGACTGAAGCTTTCTTT
>-|16|TRBV11-1|TRBJ2-1|-
CASSLDLVRAGGEQFF
TGTGCCAGCAGCTTAGATCTTGTCAGGGCTGGGGGTGAGCAGTTCTTC
>-|18|TRBV7-2|TRBJ1-3|TRBD1
CASSLGPAGGPSGNTIYF
TGTGCCAGCAGCTTAGGTCCCGCAGGGGGCCCCTCTGGAAACACCATATATTTT
>once|14|TRBV5-6|TRBJ2-4|-
CASSFDIAKNIQYF
TGTGCCAGCAGTTTCGATATAGCCAAAAACATTCAGTACTTC
>-|14|TRBV9|TRBJ1-1|-
CASSPTHPGTEAFF
TGTGCCAGCAGCCCAACCCATCCGGGCACTGAAGCTTTCTTT
>-|13|TRBV12-3/TRBV12-4|TRBJ1-1|-
CASSLTVNTEAFF
TGTGCCAGCAGCCTAACAGTGAACACTGAAGCTTTCTTT
>few|14|TRBV7-8|TRBJ2-1|-
CASSFFDRYNEQFF
TGTGCCAGCAGTTTTTTCGACAGGTACAATGAGCAGTTCTTC
>-|13|TRBV7-2|TRBJ1-1|-
CASSLVAGIEAFF
TGTGCCAGCAGCTTAGTTGCGGGCATTGAAGCTTTCTTT
>-|13|TRBV6-2/TRBV6-3|TRBJ2-6|-
CASSFRGVNVLTF
TGTGCCAGCAGTTTCAGGGGAGTCAACGTCCTGACTTTC
>-|15|TRBV6-5|TRBJ2-2|-
CASSYSSRSTGELFF
TGTGCCAGCAGTTACTCGTCCCGGTCCACCGGGGAGCTGTTTTTT
>once|13|TRBV30|TRBJ2-5|-
CAWSGIGGETQYF
TGTGCCTGGTCGGGTATAGGGGGAGAGACCCAGTACTTC
>-|15|TRBV5-6|TRBJ2-7|-
CASSFYTGANYEQYF
TGTGCCAGCAGCTTTTATACGGGGGCAAACTACGAGCAGTACTTC
>many|16|TRBV4-2|TRBJ2-7|TRBD2
CASSQEASGGAYEQYF
TGTGCCAGCAGCCAAGAAGCTAGCGGGGGGGCGTACGAGCAGTACTTC
>few|15|TRBV6-5|TRBJ1-6|TRBD1
CASSYTTGTDSPLHF
TGTGCCAGCAGTTACACGACAGGGACCGATTCACCCCTCCACTTT
>-|15|TRBV11-2|TRBJ2-5|-
CASSMLMGRQETQYF
TGTGCCAGCAGCATGCTTATGGGCCGCCAAGAGACCCAGTACTTC
>once|14|TRBV5-1|TRBJ2-5|TRBD2
CASSEGGGVQTQYF
TGCGCCAGCAGCGAGGGCGGGGGGGTGCAGACCCAGTACTTC
>-|12|TRBV2|TRBJ2-7|-
CASSNVYYEQYF
TGTGCCAGCAGTAACGTCTACTACGAGCAGTACTTC
>-|15|TRBV11-2|TRBJ2-3|-
CASSRVGPPTDTQYF
TGTGCCAGCAGCCGGGTGGGGCCCCCCACAGATACGCAGTATTTT
>-|14|TRBV7-2|TRBJ1-6|-
CASSLDGYNSPLHF
TGTGCCAGCAGCTTAGACGGTTATAATTCACCCCTCCACTTT
>-|16|TRBV5-1|TRBJ2-2|TRBD2
CASSLDPAGGIGELFF
TGCGCCAGCAGCTTGGATCCAGCGGGGGGGATCGGGGAGCTGTTTTTT
>-|12|TRBV4-1|TRBJ1-1|-
CASSQVGTEAFF
TGCGCCAGCAGCCAAGTGGGCACTGAAGCTTTCTTT
>once|15|TRBV24-1|TRBJ1-2|-
CATSDSGRFNYGYTF
TGTGCCACCAGTGATTCCGGGCGGTTTAACTATGGCTACACCTTC
>-|14|TRBV3-1/TRBV3-2|TRBJ1-1|TRBD1
CASSGTGGRTEAFF
TGTGCCAGCAGCGGGACAGGGGGTCGCACTGAAGCTTTCTTT
>few|15|TRBV9|TRBJ2-2|TRBD2
CASSFSGGTTGELFF
TGTGCCAGCAGCTTTAGCGGGGGGACCACCGGGGAGCTGTTTTTT
>-|14|TRBV7-9|TRBJ1-2|TRBD1
CASSFLTGGDGYTF
TGTGCCAGCAGCTTTCTGACAGGGGGCGATGGCTACACCTTC
>-|12|TRBV10-3|TRBJ2-1|-
CAISLGGNEQFF
TGTGCCATCAGCCTCGGGGGCAATGAGCAGTTCTTC
>-|18|TRBV5-1|TRBJ2-5|TRBD2
CASSFHIQRGGTEETQYF
TGCGCCAGCAGCTTTCACATTCAGCGGGGGGGCACGGAAGAGACCCAGTACTTC